This T cell receptor beta chain was observed in a study of cytomegalovirus exposure and HLA in healthy donors. Study findings and constraints: Analysis performed later found about 17,000 TCR beta sequences associated with HLA alleles at 0.05 false discovery rate.

Concerning this clone itself: Its target is not known.

Each donor's status was that of a healthy bone marrow donor. Germline CDR1 MGHRA, CDR2 YSYEKL. Unmatched junction bases numbered 7, after V lost 4 bases and J lost 5 bases. The CDR3 spans 15 residues. PCR was performed using 60 Vbeta and 13 Jbeta primers. TCRdb's table, derived via immunoSEQ multiplex PCR, lists solely in-frame clones and lacks some. Found here are about 200,000 clones, more than 75% of them singletons; the top ten hold around 2.7%. This receptor was taken from a woman between 35 and 50 years old in good health and CMV-seronegative. The sequencing input was PBMCs. The chain couples TRBV4-1 to TRBJ2-4, with 8 nucleotides matching TRBD2. In nucleotides, the CDR3 is TGCGCCAGCAGCCCCCTCGGGAGGGGAGAAAACATTCAGTACTTC. Amino acid sequence: CASSPLGRGENIQYF.